Shown below are 21 T cell receptor beta chains from a single sample sequenced in a study of CD8 T cells in ankylosing spondylitis. MiXCR, run by TCRdb on the 5' RACE reads, gives a single entry per CDR3 protein. This table holds approximately 290,000 distinct CDR3 sequences, 20% found once. Sequences were obtained from blood, either unsorted or a sorted T cell fraction (not recorded which). All receptors derive from a female donor with ankylosing spondylitis or in good health (not recorded which).

This clonotype was detected only a few times. The rearrangement joins TRBV6-1 to TRBJ2-2, with 8 bases aligning to TRBD2. With V trimmed by 6 bases and J by 4 bases, 19 bases remained unmatched. The CDR3 consists of 19 residues. CDR1 is MNHNS, CDR2 SASEGT, per germline. CDR3 sequence (DNA): TGTGCCAGCAGGGAGCGTCACGCCTTAGCGGGATACCCCACCGGGGAGCTGTTTTTT. This sequence encodes CASRERHALAGYPTGELFF.

The chain couples TRBV5-1 to TRBJ2-5, with 9 bases fitting TRBD1. The V gene's germline CDR1 is SGHRS and CDR2 YFSETQ. The CDR3 runs to 17 residues. After removal of 0 bases from V and 0 bases from J, the junction contained 6 bases not matched to a gene. CDR3 DNA: TGCGCCAGCAGCTTGGTTTACAGGGGGCGTTACCAAGAGACCCAGTACTTC. Its translation: CASSLVYRGRYQETQYF.

This clonotype was seen a handful of times. V is TRBV20-1 and J is TRBJ1-2; the match to TRBD1 covers 8 bases. CDR1 DFQATT and CDR2 SNEGSKA come from the germline V gene (reference sequence). The CDR3 extends over 14 amino acids. J gave up 6 bases and V 3 bases, and 9 bases lay outside the gene matches. This CDR3 is CSASWTGYKHGYTF. DNA for the CDR3: TGCAGTGCTAGTTGGACAGGGTATAAGCATGGCTACACCTTC.

This clonotype was counted between two and nine times. The rearrangement links TRBV5-1 to TRBJ1-1; 7 nucleotides agree with TRBD1. Germline V gene lookup returns CDR1 SGHRS and CDR2 YFSETQ. Losses at the gene ends were 1 base for V and 1 base for J; bases not matched to a gene: 1. The CDR3 contains 14 residues. CDR3 nucleotide sequence: TGCGCCAGCAGCTTGACAGGGGAGAACACTGAAGCTTTCTTT. Protein product: CASSLTGENTEAFF.

This clonotype has a count of ten or more. The chain couples TRBV27 to TRBJ1-5; TRBD1 aligns across 8 bases. CDR1 and CDR2 from the germline V gene are MNHEY and SMNVEV (reference sequence). The V segment lost 6 bases and the J segment 4 bases; nucleotides outside the gene matches: 11. There are 16 residues in the CDR3. For the CDR3, the DNA is TGTGCCAGCAGACGTTGGGGACAGGTCTATAATCAGCCCCAGCATTTT. Encoded protein: CASRRWGQVYNQPQHF.

This clonotype was seen a handful of times. V and J are TRBV5-1 and TRBJ2-2; 9 bases match TRBD1. After removal of 0 bases from V and 8 bases from J, the junction contained 5 bases not matched to a gene. Germline-derived CDR1 and CDR2 are SGHRS and YFSETQ. This CDR3 comprises 15 residues. In DNA, the CDR3 is TGCGCCAGCAGCTTGGCGGGACAGGGAGTAGGGGAGCTGTTTTTT. Protein: CASSLAGQGVGELFF. The full variable domain, with the rest looked up from reference TRBV5-1 and TRBJ2-2, is KAGVTQTPRYLIKTRGQQVTLSCSPISGHRSVSWYQQTPGQGLQFLFEYFSETQRNKGNFPGRFSGRQFSNSRSEMNVSTLELGDSALYLCASSLAGQGVGELFFGEGSRLTVL.

CDR3 protein: CASSASHLAKNIQYF. The CDR3 DNA reads as TGTGCCAGCAGTGCCAGCCACCTAGCCAAAAACATTCAGTACTTC. The chain employs TRBV12-3 or TRBV12-4 and TRBJ2-4; D is unclear. With 5 bases removed from V and 0 bases from J, the gap between germline ends came to 11 bases. CDR3 length: 15 amino acids.

The chain joins TRBV5-1 to TRBJ2-1, with 7 bases identical to TRBD2. The J segment lost 5 bases and the V segment lost 2 bases, leaving 7 bases of the junction unmatched. The V gene's germline CDR1 is SGHRS and CDR2 YFSETQ. CDR3 size: 15 residues. The CDR3 nucleotides read TGCGCCAGCAGCTTCCTAGCGGAAACCAACAATGAGCAGTTCTTC. Its translation: CASSFLAETNNEQFF.

The chain is built from TRBV12-3 or TRBV12-4 and TRBJ1-1; perhaps TRBD1 as D (5 bases). The V and J ends lost 3 bases and 0 bases respectively, with 14 bases between them. The CDR3 length is 16 residues. The CDR3 nucleotides read TGTGCCAGCAGTTTGATCCGGGGGGGAATGAACACTGAAGCTTTCTTT. This gives the protein CASSLIRGGMNTEAFF.

V and J are TRBV4-2 and TRBJ2-7; TRBD1 agrees at 9 bases. Germline V gene sequence: CDR1 LGHNA, CDR2 YNFKEQ. The CDR3 loop spans 14 amino acids. Trimming removed 5 bases from V and 2 bases from J; junction bases left unmatched: 4. CDR3 DNA: TGTGCCAGCAGCTCACAGGGGGCAGCCTACGAGCAGTACTTC. This codes for CASSSQGAAYEQYF.

This clonotype has ten or more counts. This rearrangement joins TRBV5-1 to TRBJ2-7, with TRBD2 identical over 7 bases. The CDR3 covers 14 residues. The ends lost 2 bases at V and 0 bases at J; junction bases unmatched: 2. Germline V lookup: CDR1 SGHRS, CDR2 YFSETQ. DNA for the CDR3: TGCGCCAGCAGCTTCCTAGCGGTCTCCTACGAGCAGTACTTC. Its translation is CASSFLAVSYEQYF.

DNA for the CDR3: TGTGCCAGCAGCATTTCCGGGACTAGTGTGAATGAGCAGTTCTTC. Residues: CASSISGTSVNEQFF. V gene TRBV9 combines with J gene TRBJ2-1; TRBD2 matches 8 bases. Looked up from germline, CDR1 is SGDLS and CDR2 is YYNGEE. V was pared by 4 bases and J by 7 bases, with 10 bases of the junction left unmatched. This CDR3 is built from 15 residues. Full variable domain (remainder filled in from reference TRBV9 and TRBJ2-1): DSGVTQTPKHLITATGQRVTLRCSPRSGDLSVYWYQQSLDQGLQFLIQYYNGEERAKGNILERFSAQQFPDLHSELNLSSLELGDSALYFCASSISGTSVNEQFFGPGTRLTVL.

This clonotype was counted between two and nine times. The genes are TRBV12-3 or TRBV12-4 and TRBJ1-1; 8 bases align to TRBD1. This CDR3 is built from 13 residues. Trimming took 6 bases from V and 1 from J; bases not matched to a gene: 1. CDR3 DNA sequence: TGTGCCAGCAGAGACAGGGGGAACACTGAAGCTTTCTTT. Translation gives CASRDRGNTEAFF.

This clonotype was picked up a small number of times. The genes are TRBV20-1 and TRBJ1-2, with D unresolved. Trimming removed 6 bases at V and 4 bases at J, with 15 bases between. CDR1 and CDR2 (germline): DFQATT, SNEGSKA (reference sequence). The CDR3 covers 13 residues. The CDR3 DNA reads TGCAGTGCCAGGAGAAATAGCGGCTATGGCTACACCTTC. Translation gives CSARRNSGYGYTF.

The table lists this clonotype with a few counts. The chain has TRBV20-1 and TRBJ2-4; D call uncertain. Germline lookup yields CDR1 DFQATT and CDR2 SNEGSKA (reference sequence). CDR3 length: 12 residues. Trimming cost V 6 bases and J 3 bases, with 9 bases left between them. In nucleotides, the CDR3 is TGCAGTGCCGCCCGGAACAAAAACATTCAGTACTTC. Its translation is CSAARNKNIQYF.

This clonotype has a single count. A read error may account for a junction end that differs from germline. V is TRBV5-1 and J is TRBJ2-1, with 8 nucleotides matching TRBD2. The CDR3 is 17 amino acids. Germline V gene data show CDR1 as SGHRS and CDR2 as YFSETQ. The CDR3 sequence: CASSLGLARRSYSEQFF. The CDR3 DNA sequence: TGCGCCAGCAGCTTGGGACTAGCGCGCCGCTCCTACAGTGAGCAGTTCTTC.

This clonotype was counted between two and nine times. The junction and the germline gene differ at one end; a read error may be behind it. The CDR3 is CCATGQGASSSYNEQFF. The DNA of the CDR3 is TGCTGTGCTACCGGACAGGGGGCCTCTAGCTCCTACAATGAGCAGTTCTTC. V gene TRBV20-1 combines with J gene TRBJ2-1, with TRBD1 matching 11 bases. Germline V gene data show CDR1 as DFQATT and CDR2 as SNEGSKA (reference sequence). This CDR3 has 17 amino acids.

The chain joins TRBV20-1 to TRBJ1-1; D is unclear. V was trimmed by 3 bases and J by 1 base, leaving 18 bases between them. CDR3 size: 16 residues. Germline CDR1 DFQATT, CDR2 SNEGSKA (reference sequence). The CDR3 coding sequence is TGCAGTGCTAGTCCCCCGCCCTCCGGCGAGAACACTGAAGCTTTCTTT. It translates to CSASPPPSGENTEAFF.

This clonotype has more than one count but fewer than ten. This chain links TRBV6-1 with TRBJ2-1; a possible D gene is TRBD2 (6 bases). From germline, CDR1 is MNHNS and CDR2 SASEGT. The length of the CDR3 is 17 residues. Trimming removed 2 bases at V and 1 base at J, with 15 bases between. Here the CDR3 DNA reads TGTGCCAGCAGTGAAAGTCGTAGGGGAGGTTCCTACAATGAGCAGTTCTTC. Residues: CASSESRRGGSYNEQFF.

The chain couples TRBV28 to TRBJ2-2; D gene uncertain. Trimming removed 2 bases at V and 0 bases at J, with 13 bases between. The V gene's germline CDR1 is MDHEN and CDR2 SYDVKM. This CDR3 has 17 residues. DNA for the CDR3: TGTGCCAGCAGTTTAGTCCCGCCGAACTCGAACACCGGGGAGCTGTTTTTT. This sequence encodes CASSLVPPNSNTGELFF.

V and J are TRBV6-1 and TRBJ2-7, with 11 bases fitting TRBD2. The CDR3 spans 16 residues. The junction had 6 bases not matched to a gene; V was cut back by 5 bases and J by 0 bases. Per the germline V gene, CDR1 is MNHNS and CDR2 is SASEGT. CDR3 nucleotide sequence: TGTGCCAGCAGTCGCTTAGGGACTAGCGGCTCCTACGAGCAGTACTTC. Translation gives CASSRLGTSGSYEQYF.